This TCR beta chain was documented in a study of early T cells in non-severe SARS-CoV-2 infection. As for the study in general: Sequencing of unsorted whole blood was done on bulk RNA, leaving chains unpaired. Points from the study as a whole: The study's VDJdb matching favored anti-spike CD8 responses and missed private and CD4 specificities.

This clonotype was detected only once. Its antigen is unidentified. Individual cDNA molecules were tagged with unique molecular identifiers, the study reported. TCRdb re-called the 5' RACE reads through MiXCR, storing one row per CDR3 protein. The sample shows 40,000 to 55,000 distinct CDR3 sequences, about 12% of them seen only once. Between the trimmed V and J ends, which lost 4 bases and 6 bases, there was a span of 18 bases. Germline CDR1 is SGHTA and CDR2 is FQGNSA. This CDR3 spans 16 amino acids. V and J are TRBV7-2 and TRBJ2-2, with a tentative D call TRBD2 (6 bases). This receptor was identified in an adult who was a healthcare worker with PCR-confirmed SARS-CoV-2 infection or an uninfected control (not recorded which). Source material: whole blood. The CDR3 loop is CASSYSGLASAGELFF. The CDR3, as DNA: TGTGCCAGCAGCTATTCGGGGCTAGCGTCCGCCGGGGAGCTGTTTTTT.